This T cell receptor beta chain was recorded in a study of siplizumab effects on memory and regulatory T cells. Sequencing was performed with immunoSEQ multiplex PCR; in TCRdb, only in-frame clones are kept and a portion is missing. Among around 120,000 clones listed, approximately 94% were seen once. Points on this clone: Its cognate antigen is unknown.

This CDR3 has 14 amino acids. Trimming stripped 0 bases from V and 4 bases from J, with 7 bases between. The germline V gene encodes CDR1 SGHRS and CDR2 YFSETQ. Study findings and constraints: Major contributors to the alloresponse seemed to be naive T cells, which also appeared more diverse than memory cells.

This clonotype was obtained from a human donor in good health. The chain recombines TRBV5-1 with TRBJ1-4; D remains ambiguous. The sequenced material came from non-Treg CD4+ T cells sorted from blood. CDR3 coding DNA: TGCGCCAGCAGCTTGGTGGGTGTTAATGAAAAACTGTTTTTT. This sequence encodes CASSLVGVNEKLFF.